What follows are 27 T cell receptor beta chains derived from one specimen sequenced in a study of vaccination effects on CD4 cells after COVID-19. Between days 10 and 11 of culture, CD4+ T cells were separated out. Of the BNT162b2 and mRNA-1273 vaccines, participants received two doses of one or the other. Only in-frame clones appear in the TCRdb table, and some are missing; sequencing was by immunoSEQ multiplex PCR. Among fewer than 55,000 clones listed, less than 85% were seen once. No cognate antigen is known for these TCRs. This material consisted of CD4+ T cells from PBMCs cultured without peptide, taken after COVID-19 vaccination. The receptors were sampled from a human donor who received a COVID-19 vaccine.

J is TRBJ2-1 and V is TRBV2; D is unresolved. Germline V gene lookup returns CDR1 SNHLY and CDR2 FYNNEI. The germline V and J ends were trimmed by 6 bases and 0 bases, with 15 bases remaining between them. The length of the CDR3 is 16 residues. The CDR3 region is CASRRTKASSYNEQFF. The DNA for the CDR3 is TGTGCCAGCAGGCGTACAAAGGCTAGCTCCTACAATGAGCAGTTCTTC.

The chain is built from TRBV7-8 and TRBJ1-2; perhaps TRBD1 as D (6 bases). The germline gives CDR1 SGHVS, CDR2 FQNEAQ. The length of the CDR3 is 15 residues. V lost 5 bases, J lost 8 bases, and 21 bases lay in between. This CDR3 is CASSPAQGGAGGYTF. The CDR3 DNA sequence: TGTGCCAGCAGCCCCGCCCAAGGGGGGGCGGGGGGCTACACCTTC.

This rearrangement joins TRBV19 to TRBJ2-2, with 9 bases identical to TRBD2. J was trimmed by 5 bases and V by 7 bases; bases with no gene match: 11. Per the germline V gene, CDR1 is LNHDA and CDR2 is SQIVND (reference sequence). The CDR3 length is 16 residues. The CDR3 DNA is TGTGCCAGTACCTTACACGTTAGCGGGAGAACCGGGGAGCTGTTTTTT. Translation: CASTLHVSGRTGELFF.

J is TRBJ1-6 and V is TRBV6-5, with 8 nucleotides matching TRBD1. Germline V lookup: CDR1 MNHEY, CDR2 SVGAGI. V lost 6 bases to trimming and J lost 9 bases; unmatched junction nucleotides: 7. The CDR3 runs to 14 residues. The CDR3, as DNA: TGTGCCAGCAGGCCGGACAGGGCGAGTTCACCCCTCCACTTT. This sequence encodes CASRPDRASSPLHF.

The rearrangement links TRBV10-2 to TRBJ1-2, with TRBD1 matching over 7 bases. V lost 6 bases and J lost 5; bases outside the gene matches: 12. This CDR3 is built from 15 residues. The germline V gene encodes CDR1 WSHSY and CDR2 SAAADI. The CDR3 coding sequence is TGCGCCAGCAGCCCTCGCCCCGGGACAGATTATGGCTACACCTTC. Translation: CASSPRPGTDYGYTF.

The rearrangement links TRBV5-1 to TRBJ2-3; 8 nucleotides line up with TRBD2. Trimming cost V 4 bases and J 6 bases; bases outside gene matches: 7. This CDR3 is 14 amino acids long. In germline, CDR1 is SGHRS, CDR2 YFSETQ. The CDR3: CASSTGGASDTQYF. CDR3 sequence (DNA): TGCGCCAGCAGCACCGGGGGGGCCTCTGATACGCAGTATTTT.

For the CDR3, the DNA is TGTGCCAGCAGCTTAGGGGGAATCGGCTACACCTTC. Its translation: CASSLGGIGYTF. The genes are TRBV5-6 and TRBJ1-2, with D maybe TRBD1 (6 bases). The CDR3 consists of 12 residues. The germline V and J ends were trimmed by 2 bases and 8 bases, with 10 bases remaining between them. Germline loops: CDR1 SGHDT, CDR2 YYEEEE.

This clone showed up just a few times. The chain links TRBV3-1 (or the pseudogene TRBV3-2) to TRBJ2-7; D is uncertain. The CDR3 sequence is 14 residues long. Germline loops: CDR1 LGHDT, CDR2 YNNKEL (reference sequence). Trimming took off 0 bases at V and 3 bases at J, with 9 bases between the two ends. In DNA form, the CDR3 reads TGTGCCAGCAGCCAAGATCAGACGGGCTACGAGCAGTACTTC. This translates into CASSQDQTGYEQYF.

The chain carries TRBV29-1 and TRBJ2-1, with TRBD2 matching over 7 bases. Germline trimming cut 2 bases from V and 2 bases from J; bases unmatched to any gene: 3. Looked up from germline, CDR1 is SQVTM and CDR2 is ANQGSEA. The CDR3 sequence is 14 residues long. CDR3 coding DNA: TGCAGCGTTGAATTTCTAGCGGCCTACAATGAGCAGTTCTTC. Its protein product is CSVEFLAAYNEQFF.

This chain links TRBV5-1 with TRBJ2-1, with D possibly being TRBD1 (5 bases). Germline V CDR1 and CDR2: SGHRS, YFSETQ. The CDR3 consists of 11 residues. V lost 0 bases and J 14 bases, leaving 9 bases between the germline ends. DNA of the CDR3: TGCGCCAGCAGCTTGGAGGCAGGGAAGTTCTTC. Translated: CASSLEAGKFF.

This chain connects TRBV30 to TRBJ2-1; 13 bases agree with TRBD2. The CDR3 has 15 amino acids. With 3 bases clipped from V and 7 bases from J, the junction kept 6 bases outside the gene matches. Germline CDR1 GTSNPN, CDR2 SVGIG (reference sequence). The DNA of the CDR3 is TGTGCCTGGAGCAAGGGACTAGCGGGGCTAAATGAGCAGTTCTTC. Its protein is CAWSKGLAGLNEQFF.

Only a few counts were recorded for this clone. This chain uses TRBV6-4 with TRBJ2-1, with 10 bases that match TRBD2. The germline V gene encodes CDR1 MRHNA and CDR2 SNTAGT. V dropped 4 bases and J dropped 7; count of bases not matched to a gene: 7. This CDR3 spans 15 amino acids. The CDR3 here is CASSGSGGASNEQFF. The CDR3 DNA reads TGTGCCAGCAGTGGGAGCGGGGGGGCCTCAAATGAGCAGTTCTTC.

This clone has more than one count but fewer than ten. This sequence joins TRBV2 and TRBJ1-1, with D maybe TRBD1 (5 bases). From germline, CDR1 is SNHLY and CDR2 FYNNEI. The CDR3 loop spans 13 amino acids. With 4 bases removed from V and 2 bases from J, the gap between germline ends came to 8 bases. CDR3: CASSAGQNTEAFF. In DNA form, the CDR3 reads TGTGCCAGCAGTGCCGGACAAAACACTGAAGCTTTCTTT.

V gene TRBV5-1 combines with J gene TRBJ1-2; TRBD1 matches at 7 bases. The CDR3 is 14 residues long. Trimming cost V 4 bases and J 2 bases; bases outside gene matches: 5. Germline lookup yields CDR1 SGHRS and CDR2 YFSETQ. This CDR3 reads CASSPSGGNYGYTF. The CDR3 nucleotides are TGCGCCAGCAGCCCGTCAGGGGGGAACTATGGCTACACCTTC.

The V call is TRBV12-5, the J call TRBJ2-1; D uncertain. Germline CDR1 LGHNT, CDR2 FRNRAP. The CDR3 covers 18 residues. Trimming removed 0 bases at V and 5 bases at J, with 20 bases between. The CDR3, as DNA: TGTGCTAGTGGTTTGGTCGTGCCAGCCGCCCCCTCTAACAATGAGCAGTTCTTC. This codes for CASGLVVPAAPSNNEQFF.

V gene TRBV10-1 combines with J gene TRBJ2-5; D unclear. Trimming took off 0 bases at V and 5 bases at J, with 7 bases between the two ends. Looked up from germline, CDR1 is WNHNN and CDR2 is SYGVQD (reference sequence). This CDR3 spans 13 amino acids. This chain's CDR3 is CASSESGSETQYF. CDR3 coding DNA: TGCGCCAGCAGTGAGTCGGGGTCGGAGACCCAGTACTTC.

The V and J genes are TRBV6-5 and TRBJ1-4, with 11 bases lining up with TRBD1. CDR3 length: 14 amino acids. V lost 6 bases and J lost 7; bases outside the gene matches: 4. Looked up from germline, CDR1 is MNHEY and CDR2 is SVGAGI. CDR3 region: CASRSGTGGEKLFF. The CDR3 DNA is TGTGCCAGCAGGAGTGGGACAGGGGGTGAAAAACTGTTTTTT.

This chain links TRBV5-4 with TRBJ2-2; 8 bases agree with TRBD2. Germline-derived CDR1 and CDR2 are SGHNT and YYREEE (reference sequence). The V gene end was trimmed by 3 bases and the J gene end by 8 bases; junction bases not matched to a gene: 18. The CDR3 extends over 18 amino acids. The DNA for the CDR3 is TGTGCCAGCAGCTCGCCATGGACTAGCCCCAACGGGGGTGGGGAGCTGTTTTTT. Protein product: CASSSPWTSPNGGGELFF.

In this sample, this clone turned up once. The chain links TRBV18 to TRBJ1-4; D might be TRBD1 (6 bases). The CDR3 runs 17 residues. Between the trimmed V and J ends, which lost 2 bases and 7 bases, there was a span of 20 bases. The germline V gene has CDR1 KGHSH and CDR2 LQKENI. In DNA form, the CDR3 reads TGTGCCAGCTCACCAGTTACGGGGGGCGCTTTCGGTGAAAAACTGTTTTTT. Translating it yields CASSPVTGGAFGEKLFF.

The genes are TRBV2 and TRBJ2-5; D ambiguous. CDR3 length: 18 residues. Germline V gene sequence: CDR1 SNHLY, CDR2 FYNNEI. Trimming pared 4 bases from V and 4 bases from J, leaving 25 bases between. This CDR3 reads CASSAPFTAYLKRETQYF. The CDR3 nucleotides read TGTGCCAGCAGTGCCCCGTTTACAGCCTATCTAAAGCGAGAGACCCAGTACTTC.

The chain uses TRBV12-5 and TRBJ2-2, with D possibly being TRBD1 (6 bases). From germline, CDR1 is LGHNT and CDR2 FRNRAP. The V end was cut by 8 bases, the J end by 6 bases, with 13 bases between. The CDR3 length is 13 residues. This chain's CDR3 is CASNPGASGELFF. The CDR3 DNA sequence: TGTGCTAGTAACCCAGGGGCGTCCGGGGAGCTGTTTTTT.

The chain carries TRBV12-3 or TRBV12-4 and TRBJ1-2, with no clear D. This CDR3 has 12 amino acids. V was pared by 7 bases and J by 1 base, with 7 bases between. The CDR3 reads CASIGINYGYTF. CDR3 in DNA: TGTGCCAGCATTGGGATTAACTATGGCTACACCTTC.

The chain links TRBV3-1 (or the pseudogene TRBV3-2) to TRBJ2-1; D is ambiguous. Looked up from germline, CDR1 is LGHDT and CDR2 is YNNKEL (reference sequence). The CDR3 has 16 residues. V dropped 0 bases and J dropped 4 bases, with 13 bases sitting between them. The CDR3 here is CASSQELRQPYNEQFF. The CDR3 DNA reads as TGTGCCAGCAGCCAAGAACTGCGGCAACCATACAATGAGCAGTTCTTC.

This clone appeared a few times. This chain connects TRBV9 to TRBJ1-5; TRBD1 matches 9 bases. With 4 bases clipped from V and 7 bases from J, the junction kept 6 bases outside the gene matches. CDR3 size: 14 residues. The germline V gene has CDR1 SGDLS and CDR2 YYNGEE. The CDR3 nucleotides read TGTGCCAGCAGCTCTGGACAGGGGTGGCAGCCCCAGCATTTT. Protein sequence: CASSSGQGWQPQHF. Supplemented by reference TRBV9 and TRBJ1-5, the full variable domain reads DSGVTQTPKHLITATGQRVTLRCSPRSGDLSVYWYQQSLDQGLQFLIQYYNGEERAKGNILERFSAQQFPDLHSELNLSSLELGDSALYFCASSSGQGWQPQHFGDGTRLSIL.

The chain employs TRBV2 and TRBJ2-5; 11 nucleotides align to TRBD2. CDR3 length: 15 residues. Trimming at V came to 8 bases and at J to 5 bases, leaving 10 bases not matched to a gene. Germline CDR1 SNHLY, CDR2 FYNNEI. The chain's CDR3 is CASSLGTSGPETQYF. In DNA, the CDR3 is TGTGCCAGCTCCCTCGGGACTAGCGGTCCGGAGACCCAGTACTTC.

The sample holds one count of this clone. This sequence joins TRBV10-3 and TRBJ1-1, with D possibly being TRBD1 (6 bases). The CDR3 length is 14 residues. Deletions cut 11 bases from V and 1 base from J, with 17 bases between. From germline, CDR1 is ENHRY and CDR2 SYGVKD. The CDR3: CASSPTGQNTEAFF. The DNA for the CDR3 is TGTGCCTCCTCCCCGACAGGCCAGAACACTGAAGCTTTCTTT.

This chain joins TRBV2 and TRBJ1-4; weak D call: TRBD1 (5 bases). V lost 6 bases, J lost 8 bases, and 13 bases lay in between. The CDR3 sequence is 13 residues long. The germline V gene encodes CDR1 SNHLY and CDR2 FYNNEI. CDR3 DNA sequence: TGTGCCAGCAGATCTTTGGGGGGAGAAAAACTGTTTTTT. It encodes CASRSLGGEKLFF.